The next 10 T cell receptor beta chains were all read from a single sample in a study of blood T cell repertoires in COVID-19. The table came from immunoSEQ multiplex PCR; TCRdb's copy has only in-frame clones and leaves some out. The sample yields around 100,000 clones, around 92% seen once. The material sequenced was peripheral blood. The receptor set was obtained from a man in his fifties or sixties with COVID-19, enrolled during active disease.

This chain uses TRBV28 with TRBJ2-1, with 8 bases fitting TRBD2. J gave up 2 bases and V 4 bases, and 4 bases lay outside the gene matches. Germline CDR1 reads MDHEN; CDR2 reads SYDVKM. There are 15 residues in the CDR3. CDR3 in amino acids: CASSSPGLAYNEQFF. The CDR3 DNA reads as TGTGCCAGCAGTTCCCCGGGACTAGCCTACAATGAGCAGTTCTTC.

The chain carries TRBV2 and TRBJ1-4; D gene ambiguous. The V gene's germline CDR1 is SNHLY and CDR2 FYNNEI. The CDR3 contains 14 residues. Deletions cut 3 bases from V and 4 bases from J, with 9 bases between. In nucleotides, the CDR3 is TGTGCCAGCAGTGATTTCGCAGATAATGAAAAACTGTTTTTT. This encodes CASSDFADNEKLFF.

V is TRBV5-1 and J is TRBJ1-6; D possibly corresponds to TRBD1 (5 bases). The CDR3 runs to 15 residues. Trimming shortened V by 4 bases and J by 10 bases, and 18 bases separated the two germline ends. In germline, CDR1 is SGHRS, CDR2 YFSETQ. The CDR3 DNA is TGCGCCAGCAGCCCGGACACGGCCAACGCCTCACCCCTCCACTTT. Amino acids: CASSPDTANASPLHF.

This chain joins TRBV19 and TRBJ2-7; tentatively, D is TRBD1 (6 bases). The CDR3 covers 14 residues. From germline, CDR1 is LNHDA and CDR2 SQIVND (reference sequence). V lost 1 base and J lost 3, with 10 bases in between. CDR3 sequence: CASSIGPTGYEQYF. The DNA for the CDR3 is TGTGCCAGTAGTATAGGCCCGACAGGCTACGAGCAGTACTTC.

This chain connects TRBV5-1 to TRBJ1-1; D is perhaps TRBD1 (6 bases). The CDR3 loop spans 15 amino acids. V dropped 4 bases and J dropped 4 bases, with 17 bases sitting between them. Germline CDR1 SGHRS, CDR2 YFSETQ. CDR3 sequence reads: CASSITRGAGTEAFF. In nucleotides, the CDR3 is TGCGCCAGCAGCATTACCCGGGGGGCTGGCACTGAAGCTTTCTTT.

The chain links TRBV7-8 to TRBJ2-1; 11 nucleotides line up with TRBD2. After removal of 5 bases from V and 3 bases from J, the junction contained 30 bases not matched to a gene. The CDR3 has 24 residues. Per the germline V gene, CDR1 is SGHVS and CDR2 is FQNEAQ. This chain's CDR3 is CASSPGGGDKKVTSGGQIYNEQFF. The DNA for the CDR3 is TGTGCCAGCAGCCCCGGGGGAGGGGACAAAAAGGTCACTAGCGGGGGCCAGATCTACAATGAGCAGTTCTTC.

This chain connects TRBV4-1 to TRBJ2-5; 14 bases are shared with TRBD2. Germline V gene lookup returns CDR1 MGHRA and CDR2 YSYEKL. Unmatched junction bases numbered 4, after V lost 0 bases and J lost 4 bases. The CDR3 extends over 17 amino acids. Here the CDR3 reads CASSQDRTSGGRETQYF. The CDR3 coding sequence is TGCGCCAGCAGCCAAGATAGGACTAGCGGGGGGAGAGAGACCCAGTACTTC.

The chain joins TRBV12-3 or TRBV12-4 to TRBJ2-3, with a possible D match to TRBD2 (5 bases). The CDR3 length is 12 residues. Trimming left V 6 bases short and J 8 bases short, with 12 bases between. CDR3 nucleotides: TGTGCCAGCAGCCACACTAGAAGTACGCAGTATTTT. Residues: CASSHTRSTQYF.

The sample holds one count of this clone. This sequence joins TRBV7-3 and TRBJ1-2; TRBD1 matches at 9 bases. The germline V gene encodes CDR1 SGHTA and CDR2 FQGTGA. V dropped 4 bases and J dropped 6; count of bases not matched to a gene: 6. The CDR3 covers 14 residues. The CDR3 reads CASSSRDRVDGYTF. The DNA of the CDR3 is TGTGCCAGCAGCTCCCGGGACAGGGTAGATGGCTACACCTTC.

The chain recombines TRBV19 with TRBJ1-1; D unresolved. Germline lookup yields CDR1 LNHDA and CDR2 SQIVND (reference sequence). Deletions cut 3 bases from V and 5 bases from J, with 13 bases between. There are 14 residues in the CDR3. The DNA for the CDR3 is TGTGCCAGTAGTATTGCGGTGAGGAATACTGAAGCTTTCTTT. Encoded protein: CASSIAVRNTEAFF.